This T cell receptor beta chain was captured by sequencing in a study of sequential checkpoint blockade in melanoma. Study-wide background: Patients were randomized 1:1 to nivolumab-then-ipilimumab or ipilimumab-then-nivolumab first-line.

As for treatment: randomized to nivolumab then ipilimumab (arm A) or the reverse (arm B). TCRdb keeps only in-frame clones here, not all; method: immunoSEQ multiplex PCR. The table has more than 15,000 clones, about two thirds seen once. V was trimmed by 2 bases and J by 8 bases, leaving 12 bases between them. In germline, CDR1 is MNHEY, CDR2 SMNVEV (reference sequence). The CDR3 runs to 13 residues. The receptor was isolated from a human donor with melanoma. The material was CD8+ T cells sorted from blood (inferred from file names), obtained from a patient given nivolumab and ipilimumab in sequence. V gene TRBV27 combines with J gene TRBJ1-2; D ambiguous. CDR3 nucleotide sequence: TGTGCCAGCAGTTTAAACGCTCGGGGAGGCTACACCTTC. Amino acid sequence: CASSLNARGGYTF.